This TCR beta chain was recorded in a study of OX40 agonist ivuxolimab in advanced cancers. V lost 10 bases to trimming and J lost 0 bases, with 25 bases between them. The germline gives CDR1 LNHDA, CDR2 SQIVND (reference sequence). The CDR3 loop spans 17 amino acids. Profiling relied on immunoSEQ multiplex PCR, and the TCRdb table lists in-frame clones only, not all of them. The repertoire holds roughly 56,000 clones, with roughly 88% as singletons. Sequences were derived from CD4+ or CD8+ T cells sorted from blood, sampled in a trial of the OX40 agonist ivuxolimab. The receptor's source is an adult with an advanced solid tumor such as melanoma, head and neck, liver or kidney cancer. The chain has TRBV19 and TRBJ2-7, with D perhaps matching TRBD1 (6 bases). The CDR3 region is CATSRGPTRGSSYEQYF. In nucleotides, the CDR3 is TGTGCCACGAGTAGAGGACCGACGAGGGGGAGCTCCTACGAGCAGTACTTC.